The 12 T cell receptor beta chains below were found in one sample sequenced in a study of T-cell memory formation after mild COVID-19. Using its own MiXCR run on the 5' RACE reads, TCRdb lists one record per CDR3 protein. The sample lists 500,000 to 600,000 distinct CDR3 sequences; about 20% were seen once. Input material: PBMCs or a T cell subset sorted from them (not recorded which). Receptors were obtained from an adult woman who had mild COVID-19 (a few samples of this study predate the infection). Cell type and time point are not known.

CDR3 region: CATGGQSSGANVLTF. DNA for the CDR3: TGTGCGACAGGGGGACAGAGCTCTGGGGCCAACGTCCTGACTTTC. V gene TRBV10-3 combines with J gene TRBJ2-6; TRBD1 matches at 9 bases. This CDR3 comprises 15 residues. Germline V lookup: CDR1 ENHRY, CDR2 SYGVKD.

The chain employs TRBV20-1 and TRBJ2-4; D not certain. The CDR3 sequence is 14 residues long. The ends were cut back, 3 bases at V and 3 bases at J, with 12 bases in the middle. Germline V gene data show CDR1 as DFQATT and CDR2 as SNEGSKA (reference sequence). The CDR3 region is CSASPRLDKNIQYF. The CDR3, as DNA: TGCAGTGCTAGCCCCCGGTTAGACAAAAACATTCAGTACTTC.

The V call is TRBV27, the J call TRBJ2-1, with TRBD2 identical over 14 bases. With 5 bases clipped from V and 8 bases from J, the junction kept 11 bases outside the gene matches. Germline V gives CDR1 MNHEY, CDR2 SMNVEV (reference sequence). This CDR3 has 17 residues. For the CDR3, the DNA is TGTGCCAGCAGTAGGCGTCCGGGACTAGCGGGAGAAGATGAGCAGTTCTTC. Translating gives CASSRRPGLAGEDEQFF.

This rearrangement joins TRBV23-1 to TRBJ2-7; 9 bases agree with TRBD1. TRBV23-1 carries the ORF label, with uncertain function. The CDR3 extends over 14 amino acids. After removal of 4 bases from V and 4 bases from J, the junction contained 5 bases not matched to a gene. The DNA of the CDR3 is TGCGCCAGCAGTCCTTGGACAGGGGAGTACGAGCAGTACTTC. It codes for CASSPWTGEYEQYF.

This chain connects TRBV5-1 to TRBJ2-6, with D possibly being TRBD2 (6 bases). There are 17 residues in the CDR3. The V end lost 4 bases, the J end lost 0 bases, and 14 bases lay between the germline ends. Germline V gene sequence: CDR1 SGHRS, CDR2 YFSETQ. CDR3 amino acids: CASSTSGEYSGANVLTF. The CDR3 DNA reads TGCGCCAGCAGCACGTCGGGGGAATACTCTGGGGCCAACGTCCTGACTTTC.

J is TRBJ2-2 and V is TRBV7-9, with TRBD2 matching 11 bases. Losses at the gene ends were 1 base for V and 0 bases for J; bases not matched to a gene: 7. CDR1 is SEHNR, CDR2 FQNEAQ, per germline (reference sequence). The CDR3 totals 19 residues. Here the CDR3 reads CASSLVPGTSGSNTGELFF. CDR3 nucleotides: TGTGCCAGCAGCTTAGTTCCCGGGACTAGCGGCTCGAACACCGGGGAGCTGTTTTTT.

Ten or more counts support this clonotype. The chain recombines TRBV2 with TRBJ1-5, with 12 positions matching TRBD1. Losses at the gene ends were 5 bases for V and 7 bases for J; bases not matched to a gene: 6. The CDR3 has 15 residues. CDR1 and CDR2 (germline): SNHLY, FYNNEI. CDR3 amino acids: CASSTGTGGVQPQHF. The CDR3 nucleotides read TGTGCCAGCAGTACCGGGACAGGGGGCGTGCAGCCCCAGCATTTT.

The chain carries TRBV9 and TRBJ2-2; no definite D call. Germline values: CDR1 SGDLS, CDR2 YYNGEE. The CDR3 length is 13 residues. Trimming left V 4 bases short and J 6 bases short, with 10 bases between. In DNA form, the CDR3 reads TGTGCCAGCAGCTCGGGTGGAGCCGGGGAGCTGTTTTTT. Amino acid sequence: CASSSGGAGELFF.

The V call is TRBV29-1, the J call TRBJ2-5; no definite D call. The germline V and J ends were trimmed by 2 bases and 4 bases, with 17 bases remaining between them. Germline V gives CDR1 SQVTM, CDR2 ANQGSEA. The CDR3 has 15 amino acids. Here the CDR3 DNA reads TGCAGCGTTGAATGGGTAGGAGATAACGGAGAGACCCAGTACTTC. It translates to CSVEWVGDNGETQYF.

This clonotype turned up a few times. In DNA form, the CDR3 reads TGTGCCAGCAGTCATGACAGGCGAAACTACGAGCAGTACTTC. Residues: CASSHDRRNYEQYF. V and J are TRBV27 and TRBJ2-7; D may be TRBD1 (6 bases). From germline, CDR1 is MNHEY and CDR2 SMNVEV (reference sequence). Trimming left V 5 bases short and J 3 bases short, with 14 bases between. The CDR3 consists of 14 residues.

In this sample, this clonotype turned up a few times. The chain joins TRBV20-1 to TRBJ2-3; maybe TRBD2 (5 bases). The CDR3 extends over 10 amino acids. Trimming removed 7 bases at V and 8 bases at J, with 10 bases between. Looked up from germline, CDR1 is DFQATT and CDR2 is SNEGSKA (reference sequence). The CDR3 DNA reads as TGCAGTGGGACCCGGGGTACGCAGTATTTT. It encodes CSGTRGTQYF.

This rearrangement joins TRBV7-2 to TRBJ2-7; 7 positions agree with TRBD2. After removal of 3 bases from V and 0 bases from J, the junction contained 11 bases not matched to a gene. Germline CDR1 SGHTA, CDR2 FQGNSA. The CDR3 spans 17 residues. Here the CDR3 reads CASSLGLAERSSYEQYF. Here the CDR3 DNA reads TGTGCCAGCAGCTTGGGGCTAGCGGAAAGAAGCTCCTACGAGCAGTACTTC.